Given below is one TCR beta chain in context. Its specificity is unknown. The source of the sample is a study of T cells in Graves' hyperthyroidism and ophthalmopathy. Study results and limitations: Most thyroid clonotypes that were expanded above 0.001 also turned up in blood. Ophthalmopathy cases were set apart from stable hyperthyroidism by a 13 V-J model.

Amplified TCR beta CDR3 regions derived from RNA transcripts. TCR CDR3 regions were first amplified by RT-PCR with HTBI primers. One entry per CDR3 protein, called by TCRdb with MiXCR from the multiplex PCR reads. The sample holds approximately 520,000 distinct CDR3 sequences, roughly a quarter seen once. The sequencing sample was made of blood. The TCR originated in a woman aged 25 to 39 with Graves' ophthalmopathy.

CDR3 in amino acids: CASSESTGAGNTIYF. The CDR3 DNA sequence: TGTGCCAGCAGTGAATCGACAGGGGCTGGAAACACCATATATTTT. The V and J genes are TRBV12-3 or TRBV12-4 and TRBJ1-3; 8 bases are shared with TRBD1. The CDR3 covers 15 residues. The V segment lost 5 bases and the J segment 2 bases; nucleotides outside the gene matches: 5.